This entry describes one T cell receptor (beta chain). Antigen specificity is unknown. This sample is drawn from a study of T-cell reconstitution after alpha-beta-depleted transplantation in children. The ends were cut back, 5 bases at V and 6 bases at J, with 7 bases in the middle. CDR3 size: 12 residues. From germline, CDR1 is KGHSH and CDR2 LQKENI. It was with unique molecular identifiers that the TCRbeta library was prepared. MiXCR, applied by TCRdb to the PCR reads, yields one record per CDR3 protein. This table holds roughly 420,000 distinct CDR3 sequences, under 20% found once. Regarding the study as a whole: From newly produced T cells came most of the T-cell counts and diversity one year after transplant. Surviving recipient T cells and intrathymic progenitors accounted for some patients' high TCRbeta diversity at day 60.

Sequenced material: PBMCs, mostly from graft donor cells, taken 360 days after TCRalphabeta/CD19-depleted stem cell transplant. The V and J genes are TRBV18 and TRBJ2-2; D gene unclear. This clonotype was sampled from a boy younger than two who had a stem cell transplant for Wiskott-Aldrich syndrome, so the T cells may come from the graft donor. The DNA for the CDR3 is TGTGCCAGCTCAAAGGTCCCCGGGGAGCTGTTTTTT. Amino acids: CASSKVPGELFF.